This TCR beta chain originates from a study of blood T cell repertoires in COVID-19. Overall study: T cells, B-cell-depleted T cells, or PBMCs supplied cDNA or gDNA.

As processed by the authors: How many nucleated cells were present was estimated from reference gene primer amplification. Here immunoSEQ multiplex PCR was the method, and the copy in TCRdb shows in-frame clones only, minus some. Clonal size and the V and J genes are those of that table, whereas D and trimming came from the DNA. The sample consists of fewer than 400,000 clones, almost 90% of them appearing once. The sample consisted of peripheral blood. The clonotype was recovered from a woman in her 30s with COVID-19, enrolled during active disease.

The CDR3 loop reads CASTYSGEKGYTF. CDR3 sequence (DNA): TGTGCCAGTACCTATTCAGGGGAGAAGGGCTACACCTTC. The chain couples TRBV19 to TRBJ1-2; D may be TRBD1 (6 bases). The V end lost 7 bases, the J end lost 8 bases, and 17 bases lay between the germline ends. The CDR3 is 13 amino acids. Looked up from germline, CDR1 is LNHDA and CDR2 is SQIVND (reference sequence).